A selection of T cell receptor beta chains follows, all from one sample in a study of cytomegalovirus exposure and HLA in healthy donors. Sequenced by immunoSEQ multiplex PCR; TCRdb stores in-frame clones only, minus some. In the table there are around 250,000 clones, 90% of which are singletons. Sequencing was carried out using PBMCs. The receptors here all came from a woman younger than 35 in good health and CMV-seronegative. Both conserved end residues are part of each CDR3. The D gene is left open where the match is weak. Rows may omit the clone size; those that give it use once, few, many or a size class.

D	J	size	V	DNA	CDR3
.	TRBJ2-5	.	TRBV9	TGTGCCAGCAGCGAACAGGGTCATTTTGTAGAGACCCAGTACTTC	CASSEQGHFVETQYF
.	TRBJ1-1	.	TRBV6-4	TGTGCCAGCAGTGACTCCTATCGGGGGGCTGGGACTGAAGCTTTCTTT	CASSDSYRGAGTEAFF
.	TRBJ1-2	.	TRBV19	TGTGCCAGTAGTATTCCCCACTTGACAGACTTGACGTTATACGGCTACACCTTC	CASSIPHLTDLTLYGYTF
TRBD2	TRBJ2-2	once	TRBV6-1	TGTGCCAGCAGTGGACCGGGACTAGCGGGGGGGCAGGGCACCGGGGAGCTGTTTTTT	CASSGPGLAGGQGTGELFF
.	TRBJ1-2	.	TRBV27	TGTGCCAGCAGTCCTGGACTAGACTATGGCTACACCTTC	CASSPGLDYGYTF
TRBD1	TRBJ1-3	.	TRBV9	TGTGCCAGCAGCACTGGAGGGGGCTTTGGGTCTGGAAACACCATATATTTT	CASSTGGGFGSGNTIYF
TRBD2	TRBJ2-7	.	TRBV7-9	TGTGCCAGCAGCTTAGTTGGGACTAGCTCCTACGAGCAGTACTTC	CASSLVGTSSYEQYF
.	TRBJ2-3	.	TRBV5-4	TGTGCCAGCAGCTTGGATCGGGAGCTCACAGATACGCAGTATTTT	CASSLDRELTDTQYF
.	TRBJ2-5	once	TRBV9	TGTGCCAGCAGCGTAATGGGGGGAATACAAGAGACCCAGTACTTC	CASSVMGGIQETQYF
.	TRBJ2-7	.	TRBV7-8	TGTGCCAGCAGCTTATTCCAGGACTCCTACGAGCAGTACTTC	CASSLFQDSYEQYF
TRBD2	TRBJ2-7	once	TRBV5-4	TGTGCCAGCAGCTACCCCCGGGACAGGGGGACTAGCGGGGGAAACGAGCAGTACTTC	CASSYPRDRGTSGGNEQYF
TRBD2	TRBJ2-4	once	TRBV7-9	TGTGCCAGCAGCTTATGGGAGGGAGGCAAAAACATTCAGTACTTC	CASSLWEGGKNIQYF
TRBD1	TRBJ1-3	once	TRBV19	TGTGCCAGCAAACAACAGGGGTCTGGAAACACCATATATTTT	CASKQQGSGNTIYF
TRBD2	TRBJ2-3	.	TRBV7-9	TGTGCCAGCAGTAGCGGGGGCCTTCGAGATACGCAGTATTTT	CASSSGGLRDTQYF
TRBD1	TRBJ1-5	.	TRBV6-9	TGTGCCAGCACTGACAGGGTTGTAGGCAATCAGCCCCAGCATTTT	CASTDRVVGNQPQHF
TRBD1	TRBJ1-6	.	TRBV10-3	TGTGCCATCAGTGGGCCCCCGGGACAGGGGGTCACCTATAATTCACCCCTCCACTTT	CAISGPPGQGVTYNSPLHF
.	TRBJ2-6	.	TRBV18	TGTGCCAGCTCACCTATGGCGGGCTCTGGGGCCAACGTCCTGACTTTC	CASSPMAGSGANVLTF
TRBD2	TRBJ2-7	few	TRBV7-8	TGTGCCAGCAGCTCCCTGGGCGGGGGTGCCGAGCAGTACTTC	CASSSLGGGAEQYF
.	TRBJ1-6	.	TRBV5-1	TGCGCCAGCAGCTTGGTGTCTCACGGAGTCTCACCCCTCCACTTT	CASSLVSHGVSPLHF
TRBD2	TRBJ2-1	once	TRBV7-2	TGTGCCAGCAGCCTTAGCGGGGGGACGTCCTACAATGAGCAGTTCTTC	CASSLSGGTSYNEQFF
TRBD2	TRBJ2-2	.	TRBV5-4	TGTGCCAGCAGTCGTGGCGGGGGAGACACCGGGGAGCTGTTTTTT	CASSRGGGDTGELFF
TRBD1	TRBJ2-7	.	TRBV4-1	TGCGCCAGCAGCCAAGATCCGGGGACAGGCCGGGGAGAGCAGTACTTC	CASSQDPGTGRGEQYF
.	TRBJ2-7	.	TRBV5-4	TGTGCCAGCAGCTTGGGGTGGGGCAGGGATTCCTACGAGCAGTACTTC	CASSLGWGRDSYEQYF
TRBD1	TRBJ2-7	.	TRBV12-5	TGTGCTAGTGGTCGTTCCGGGACAGGGGGTAGCGAGCAGTACTTC	CASGRSGTGGSEQYF
TRBD1	TRBJ1-1	.	TRBV5-1	TGCGCCAGCAGCTCGATAGGACAGGGATGGTCGAGCACTGAAGCTTTCTTT	CASSSIGQGWSSTEAFF